This T cell receptor beta chain comes out of a study of blood T cell repertoires in COVID-19. Method: immunoSEQ multiplex PCR; TCRdb's copy keeps in-frame clones and lacks some. This table holds 120,000 or so clones, around four fifths found once. CDR1 and CDR2 from the germline V gene are MNHEY and SVGAGI. The CDR3 runs to 12 residues. Between the trimmed V and J ends, which lost 4 bases and 2 bases, there was a span of 4 bases. Sequences were obtained from peripheral blood. The chain carries TRBV6-5 and TRBJ2-3; D is unclear. The receptor's source is a human donor in a cohort sampled during active COVID-19. The CDR3 nucleotides read TGTGCCAGCAGTTCCTACACAGATACGCAGTATTTT. This codes for CASSSYTDTQYF.